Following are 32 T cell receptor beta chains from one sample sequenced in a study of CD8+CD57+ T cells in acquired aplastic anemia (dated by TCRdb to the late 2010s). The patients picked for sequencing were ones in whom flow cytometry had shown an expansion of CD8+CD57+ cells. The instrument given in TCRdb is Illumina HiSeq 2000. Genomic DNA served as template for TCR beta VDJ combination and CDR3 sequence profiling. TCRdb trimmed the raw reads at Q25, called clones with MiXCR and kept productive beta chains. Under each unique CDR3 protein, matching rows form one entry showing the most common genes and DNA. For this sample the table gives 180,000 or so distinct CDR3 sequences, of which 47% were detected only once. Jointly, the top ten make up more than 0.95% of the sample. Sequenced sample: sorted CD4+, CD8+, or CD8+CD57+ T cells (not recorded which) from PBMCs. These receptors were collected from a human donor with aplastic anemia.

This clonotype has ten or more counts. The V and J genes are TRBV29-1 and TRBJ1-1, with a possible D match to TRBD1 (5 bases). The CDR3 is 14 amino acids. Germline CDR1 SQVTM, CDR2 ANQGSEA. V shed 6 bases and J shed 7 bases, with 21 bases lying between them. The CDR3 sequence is CSVQPNRRRDEAFF. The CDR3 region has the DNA TGCAGCGTCCAACCCAACAGGAGGAGGGATGAAGCTTTCTTT. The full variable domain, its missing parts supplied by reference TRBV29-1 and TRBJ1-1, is SAVISQKPSRDICQRGTSLTIQCQVDSQVTMMFWYRQQPGQSLTLIATANQGSEATYESGFVIDKFPISRPNLTFSTLTVSNMSPEDSSIYLCSVQPNRRRDEAFFGQGTRLTVV.

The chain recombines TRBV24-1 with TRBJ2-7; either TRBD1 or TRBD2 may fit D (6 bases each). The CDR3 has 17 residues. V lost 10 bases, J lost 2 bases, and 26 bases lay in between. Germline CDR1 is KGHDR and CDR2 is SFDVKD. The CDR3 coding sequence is TGTGCCACTGCTAGCGCCGTATGGGACACCCTCCCCTACGAGCAGTACTTC. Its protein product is CATASAVWDTLPYEQYF.

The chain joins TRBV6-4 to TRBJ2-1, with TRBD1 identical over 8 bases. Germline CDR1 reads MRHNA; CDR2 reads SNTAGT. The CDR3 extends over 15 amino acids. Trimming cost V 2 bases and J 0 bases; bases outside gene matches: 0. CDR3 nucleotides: TGTGCCAGCAGTGACACAGGGGGCTCCTACAATGAGCAGTTCTTC. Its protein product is CASSDTGGSYNEQFF.

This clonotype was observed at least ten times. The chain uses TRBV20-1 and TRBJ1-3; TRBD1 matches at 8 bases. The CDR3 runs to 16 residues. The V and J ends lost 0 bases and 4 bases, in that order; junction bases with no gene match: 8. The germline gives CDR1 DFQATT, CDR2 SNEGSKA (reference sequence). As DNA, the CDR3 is TGCAGTGCTAGAGACATCGACAGGGGTAAAGGAAACACCATATATTTT. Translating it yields CSARDIDRGKGNTIYF.

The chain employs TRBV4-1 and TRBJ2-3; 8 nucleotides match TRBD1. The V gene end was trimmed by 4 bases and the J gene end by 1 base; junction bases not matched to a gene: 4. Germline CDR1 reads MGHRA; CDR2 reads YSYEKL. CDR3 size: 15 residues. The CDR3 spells CASSLQTGGTDTQYF. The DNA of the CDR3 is TGCGCCAGCAGCCTACAGACAGGGGGCACAGATACGCAGTATTTT.

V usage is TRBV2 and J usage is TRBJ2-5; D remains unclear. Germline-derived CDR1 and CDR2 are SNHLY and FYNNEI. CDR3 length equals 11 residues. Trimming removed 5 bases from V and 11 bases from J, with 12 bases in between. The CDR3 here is CASSYFQSQYF. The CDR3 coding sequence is TGTGCCAGCAGTTACTTCCAGTCTCAGTACTTC.

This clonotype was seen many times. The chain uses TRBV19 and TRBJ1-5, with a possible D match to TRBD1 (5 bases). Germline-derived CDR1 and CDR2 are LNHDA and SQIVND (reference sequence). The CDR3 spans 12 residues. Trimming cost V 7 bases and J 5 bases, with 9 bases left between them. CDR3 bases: TGTGCCAGTAACCAGGGCGATCAGCCCCAGCATTTT. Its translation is CASNQGDQPQHF.

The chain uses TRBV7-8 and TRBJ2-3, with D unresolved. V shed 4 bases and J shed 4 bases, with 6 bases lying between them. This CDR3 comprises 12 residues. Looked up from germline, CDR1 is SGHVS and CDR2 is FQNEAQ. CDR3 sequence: CASSSESDTQYF. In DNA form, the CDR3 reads TGTGCCAGCAGCTCCGAATCAGATACGCAGTATTTT.

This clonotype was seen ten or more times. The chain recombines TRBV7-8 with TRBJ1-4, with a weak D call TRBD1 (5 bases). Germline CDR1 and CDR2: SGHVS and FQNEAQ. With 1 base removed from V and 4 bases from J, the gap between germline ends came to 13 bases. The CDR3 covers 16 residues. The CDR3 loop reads CASSLERAGLNEKLFF. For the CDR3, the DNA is TGTGCCAGCAGCTTAGAGCGGGCAGGGCTTAATGAAAAACTGTTTTTT. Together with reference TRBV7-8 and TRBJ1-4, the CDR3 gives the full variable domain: GAGVSQSPRYKVAKRGQDVALRCDPISGHVSLFWYQQALGQGPEFLTYFQNEAQLDKSGLPSDRFFAERPEGSVSTLKIQRTQQEDSAVYLCASSLERAGLNEKLFFGSGTQLSVL.

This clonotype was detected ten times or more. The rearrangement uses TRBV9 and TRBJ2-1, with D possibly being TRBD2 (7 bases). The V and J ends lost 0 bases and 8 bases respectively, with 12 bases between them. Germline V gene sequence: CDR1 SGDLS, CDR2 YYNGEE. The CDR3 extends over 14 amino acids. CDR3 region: CASSVAGGGDEQFF. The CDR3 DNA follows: TGTGCCAGCAGCGTAGCGGGGGGCGGCGATGAGCAGTTCTTC.

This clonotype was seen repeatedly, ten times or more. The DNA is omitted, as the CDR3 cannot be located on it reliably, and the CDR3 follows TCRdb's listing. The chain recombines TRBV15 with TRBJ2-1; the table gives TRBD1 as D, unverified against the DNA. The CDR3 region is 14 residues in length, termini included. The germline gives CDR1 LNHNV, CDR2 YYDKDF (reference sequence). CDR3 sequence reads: CATSRPQVAGGAFF.

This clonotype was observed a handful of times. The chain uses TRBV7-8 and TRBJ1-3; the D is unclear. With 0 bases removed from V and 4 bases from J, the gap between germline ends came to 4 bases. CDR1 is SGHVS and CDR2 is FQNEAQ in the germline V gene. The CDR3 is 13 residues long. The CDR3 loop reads CASSLASGNTIYF. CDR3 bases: TGTGCCAGCAGCTTAGCGTCAGGAAACACCATATATTTT.

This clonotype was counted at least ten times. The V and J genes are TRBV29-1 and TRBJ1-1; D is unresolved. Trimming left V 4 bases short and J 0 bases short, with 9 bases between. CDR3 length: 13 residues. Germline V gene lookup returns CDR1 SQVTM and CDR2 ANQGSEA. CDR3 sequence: CSVAGHLNTEAFF. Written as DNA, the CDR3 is TGCAGCGTTGCGGGTCACCTGAACACTGAAGCTTTCTTT. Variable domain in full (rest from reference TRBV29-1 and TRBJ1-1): SAVISQKPSRDICQRGTSLTIQCQVDSQVTMMFWYRQQPGQSLTLIATANQGSEATYESGFVIDKFPISRPNLTFSTLTVSNMSPEDSSIYLCSVAGHLNTEAFFGQGTRLTVV.

The CDR3 sequence: CASSLEEGARYF. The CDR3 DNA sequence: TGTGCCAGCAGTTTAGAGGAGGGGGCCAGGTATTTT. The chain couples TRBV12-3 or TRBV12-4 to TRBJ2-3, with TRBD1 as a possible D gene (7 bases). The ends were cut back, 1 base at V and 14 bases at J, with 13 bases in the middle. The CDR3 length is 12 residues.

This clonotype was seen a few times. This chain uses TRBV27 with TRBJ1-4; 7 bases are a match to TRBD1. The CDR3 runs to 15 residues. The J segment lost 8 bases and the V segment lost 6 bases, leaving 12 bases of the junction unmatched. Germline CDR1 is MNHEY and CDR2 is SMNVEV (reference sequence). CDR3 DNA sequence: TGTGCCAGCAGCGATCTACAGGGGACGGGGGAAAAACTGTTTTTT. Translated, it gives CASSDLQGTGEKLFF.

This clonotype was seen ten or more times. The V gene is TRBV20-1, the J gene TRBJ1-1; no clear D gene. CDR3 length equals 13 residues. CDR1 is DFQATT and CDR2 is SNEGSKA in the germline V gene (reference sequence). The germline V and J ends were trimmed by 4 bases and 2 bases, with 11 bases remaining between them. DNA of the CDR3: TGCAGTGCTAAATACGGGCAAAACACTGAAGCTTTCTTT. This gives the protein CSAKYGQNTEAFF.

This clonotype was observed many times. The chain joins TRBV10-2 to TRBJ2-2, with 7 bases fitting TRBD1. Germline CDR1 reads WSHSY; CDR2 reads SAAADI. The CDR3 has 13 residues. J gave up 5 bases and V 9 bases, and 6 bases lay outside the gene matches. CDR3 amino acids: CASRKGATGELFF. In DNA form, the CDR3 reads TGCGCCAGTCGAAAGGGGGCAACCGGGGAGCTGTTTTTT.

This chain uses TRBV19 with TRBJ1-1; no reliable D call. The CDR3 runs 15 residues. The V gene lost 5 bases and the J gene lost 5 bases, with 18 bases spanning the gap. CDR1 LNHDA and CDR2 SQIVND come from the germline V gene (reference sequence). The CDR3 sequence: CASSGRTLGGTEAFF. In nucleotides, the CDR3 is TGTGCCAGTAGTGGCAGGACCCTCGGCGGGACTGAAGCTTTCTTT.

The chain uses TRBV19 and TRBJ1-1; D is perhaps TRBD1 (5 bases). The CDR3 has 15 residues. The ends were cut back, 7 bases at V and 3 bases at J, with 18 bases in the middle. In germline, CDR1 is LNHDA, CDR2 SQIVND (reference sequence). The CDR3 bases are TGTGCCAGTAACGTCGCCTCATGGGGGGACACTGAAGCTTTCTTT. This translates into CASNVASWGDTEAFF.

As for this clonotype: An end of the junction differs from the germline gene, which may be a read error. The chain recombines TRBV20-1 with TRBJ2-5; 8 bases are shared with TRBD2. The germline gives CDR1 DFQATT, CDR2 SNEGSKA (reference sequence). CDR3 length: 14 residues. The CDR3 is CSASPPGLVGTRYF. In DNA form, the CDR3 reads TGCAGTGCTAGCCCCCCGGGACTAGTAGGGACCCGGTACTTC.

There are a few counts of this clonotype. CDR3: CASSLGRGYTEAFF. DNA for the CDR3: TGTGCCAGCAGCTTAGGCAGGGGATACACTGAAGCTTTCTTT. J is TRBJ1-1 and V is TRBV7-8; perhaps TRBD1 as D (6 bases). V lost 1 base and J lost 3, with 9 bases in between. The CDR3 spans 14 residues. In germline, CDR1 is SGHVS, CDR2 FQNEAQ.

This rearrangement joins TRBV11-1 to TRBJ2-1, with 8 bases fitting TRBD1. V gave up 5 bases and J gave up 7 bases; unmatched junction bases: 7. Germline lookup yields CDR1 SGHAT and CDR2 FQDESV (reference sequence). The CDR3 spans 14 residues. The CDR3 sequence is CASSPGQGRNEQFF. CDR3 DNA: TGTGCCAGCAGCCCCGGACAGGGCAGGAATGAGCAGTTCTTC. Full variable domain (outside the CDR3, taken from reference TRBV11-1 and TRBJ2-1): EAEVAQSPRYKITEKSQAVAFWCDPISGHATLYWYRQILGQGPELLVQFQDESVVDDSQLPKDRFSAERLKGVDSTLKIQPAELGDSAMYLCASSPGQGRNEQFFGPGTRLTVL.

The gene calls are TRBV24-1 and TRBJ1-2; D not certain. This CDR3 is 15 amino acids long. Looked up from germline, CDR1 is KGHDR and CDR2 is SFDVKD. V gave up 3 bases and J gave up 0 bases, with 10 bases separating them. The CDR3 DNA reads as TGTGCCACCAGTGATGGTCCCAGTACTAACTATGGCTACACCTTC. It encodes CATSDGPSTNYGYTF.

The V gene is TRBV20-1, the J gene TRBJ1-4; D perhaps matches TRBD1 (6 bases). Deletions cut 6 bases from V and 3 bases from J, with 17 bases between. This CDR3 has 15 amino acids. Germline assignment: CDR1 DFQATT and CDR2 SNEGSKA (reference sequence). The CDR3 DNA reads TGCAGTGCCAGCAGCGTACAGGGAGCTAATGAAAAACTGTTTTTT. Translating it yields CSASSVQGANEKLFF.

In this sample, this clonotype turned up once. The CDR3 DNA reads TGCAGTGCTAGTAGGCCAGATAATTCACCCCTCCACTTT. It codes for CSASRPDNSPLHF. The chain uses TRBV20-1 and TRBJ1-6; D is unresolved. Germline V gene lookup returns CDR1 DFQATT and CDR2 SNEGSKA (reference sequence). The V gene lost 3 bases and the J gene lost 5 bases, with 8 bases spanning the gap. The CDR3 is 13 amino acids.

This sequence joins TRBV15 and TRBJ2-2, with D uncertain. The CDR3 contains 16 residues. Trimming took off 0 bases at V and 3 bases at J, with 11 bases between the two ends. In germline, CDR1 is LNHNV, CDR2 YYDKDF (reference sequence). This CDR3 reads CATSRDRAEYTGELFF. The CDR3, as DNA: TGTGCCACCAGCAGAGATCGGGCAGAATACACCGGGGAGCTGTTTTTT.

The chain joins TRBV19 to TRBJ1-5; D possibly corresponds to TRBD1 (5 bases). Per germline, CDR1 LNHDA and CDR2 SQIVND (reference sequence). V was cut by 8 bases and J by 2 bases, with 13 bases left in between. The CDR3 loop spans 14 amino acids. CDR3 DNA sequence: TGTGCCAGTCGCGGGGCCGGCGGCAATCAGCCCCAGCATTTT. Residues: CASRGAGGNQPQHF.

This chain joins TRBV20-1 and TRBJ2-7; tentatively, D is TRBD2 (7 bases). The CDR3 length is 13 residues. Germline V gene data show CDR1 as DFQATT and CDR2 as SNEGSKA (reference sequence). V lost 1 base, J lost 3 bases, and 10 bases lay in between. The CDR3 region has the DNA TGCAGTGCTAGAGCGGGGGGCATCTACGAGCAGTACTTC. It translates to CSARAGGIYEQYF.

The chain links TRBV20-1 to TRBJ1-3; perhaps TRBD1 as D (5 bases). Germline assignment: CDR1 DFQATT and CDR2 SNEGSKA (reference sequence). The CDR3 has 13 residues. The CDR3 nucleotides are TGCAGCGCCGAGACAGTCTCTGGAAACACCATATATTTT. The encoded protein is CSAETVSGNTIYF.

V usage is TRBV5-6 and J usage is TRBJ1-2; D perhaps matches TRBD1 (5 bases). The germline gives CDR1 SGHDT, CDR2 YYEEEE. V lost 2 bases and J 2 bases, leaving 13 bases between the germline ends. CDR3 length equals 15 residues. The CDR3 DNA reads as TGTGCCAGCAGCTTCATCGGGACGCTGAACTATGGCTACACCTTC. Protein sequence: CASSFIGTLNYGYTF.

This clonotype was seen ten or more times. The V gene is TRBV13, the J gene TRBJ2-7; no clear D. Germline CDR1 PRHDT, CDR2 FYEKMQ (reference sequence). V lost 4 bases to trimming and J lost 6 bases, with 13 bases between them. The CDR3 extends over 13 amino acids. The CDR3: CASSSLPVPEQYF. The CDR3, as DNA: TGTGCCAGCAGCTCCCTACCGGTTCCCGAGCAGTACTTC.

The CDR3 protein is CASSASGDPDTQYF. The CDR3 DNA reads TGTGCCAGCAGTGCTAGCGGGGACCCAGATACGCAGTATTTT. The chain uses TRBV2 and TRBJ2-3; TRBD2 aligns across 9 bases. This CDR3 spans 14 amino acids. Germline lookup yields CDR1 SNHLY and CDR2 FYNNEI. V was pared by 4 bases and J by 4 bases, with 3 bases of the junction left unmatched.